This T cell receptor (beta chain) was retrieved from a study of cytomegalovirus exposure and HLA in healthy donors. The primer mix had 60 Vbeta and 13 Jbeta primers. Generated by immunoSEQ multiplex PCR, the TCRdb table keeps only in-frame clones and is missing some. The sample has some 120,000 clones, roughly 82% seen once. Material: PBMCs. The receptor was derived from a male donor in good health and CMV-seropositive.

The CDR3: CASSPAGYNEQFF. The CDR3 region has the DNA TGTGCCAGCAGCCCAGCGGGGTACAATGAGCAGTTCTTC. The V call is TRBV11-2, the J call TRBJ2-1; TRBD2 matches 7 bases. V lost 5 bases and J lost 4; bases outside the gene matches: 2. This CDR3 is built from 13 residues. Germline CDR1 and CDR2: SGHAT and FQNNGV. Full variable domain (rest looked up from reference TRBV11-2 and TRBJ2-1): EAGVAQSPRYKIIEKRQSVAFWCNPISGHATLYWYQQILGQGPKLLIQFQNNGVVDDSQLPKDRFSAERLKGVDSTLKIQPAKLEDSAVYLCASSPAGYNEQFFGPGTRLTVL.